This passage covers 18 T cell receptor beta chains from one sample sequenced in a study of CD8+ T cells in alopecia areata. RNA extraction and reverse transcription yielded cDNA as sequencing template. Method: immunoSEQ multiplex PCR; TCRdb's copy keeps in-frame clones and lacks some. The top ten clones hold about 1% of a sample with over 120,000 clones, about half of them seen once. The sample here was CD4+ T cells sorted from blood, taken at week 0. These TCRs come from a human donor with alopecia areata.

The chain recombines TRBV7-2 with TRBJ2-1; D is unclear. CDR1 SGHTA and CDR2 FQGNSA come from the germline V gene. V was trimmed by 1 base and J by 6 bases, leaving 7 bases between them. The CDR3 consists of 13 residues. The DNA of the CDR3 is TGTGCCAGCAGCTTAGGGCAGGTCAATGAGCAGTTCTTC. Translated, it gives CASSLGQVNEQFF.

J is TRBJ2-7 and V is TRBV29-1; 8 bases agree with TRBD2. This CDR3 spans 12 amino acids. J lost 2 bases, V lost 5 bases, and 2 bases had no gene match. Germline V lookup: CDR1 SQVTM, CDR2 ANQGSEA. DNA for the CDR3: TGCAGCGTTTTAGCGGGAACCTACGAGCAGTACTTC. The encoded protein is CSVLAGTYEQYF.

DNA of the CDR3: TGTGCCAGCAGCTTAGTCGGGACTAGCGGGAGTATCACCTACGAGCAGTACTTC. Protein: CASSLVGTSGSITYEQYF. The chain couples TRBV7-9 to TRBJ2-7, with 14 bases matching TRBD2. V gave up 1 base and J gave up 2 bases; unmatched junction bases: 7. This CDR3 comprises 18 residues. CDR1 SEHNR and CDR2 FQNEAQ come from the germline V gene (reference sequence).

This CDR3 reads CASSIGVTQYF. DNA of the CDR3: TGTGCCAGTAGTATTGGAGTCACGCAGTATTTT. The rearrangement links TRBV19 to TRBJ2-3, with unresolved D. The CDR3 is made up of 11 amino acids. Deletions cut 3 bases from V and 9 bases from J, with 7 bases between. Germline V gene lookup returns CDR1 LNHDA and CDR2 SQIVND (reference sequence).

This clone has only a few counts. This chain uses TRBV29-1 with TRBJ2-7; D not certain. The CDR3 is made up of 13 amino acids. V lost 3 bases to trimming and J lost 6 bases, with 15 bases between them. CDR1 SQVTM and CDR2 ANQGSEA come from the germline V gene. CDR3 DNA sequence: TGCAGCGTTGATTCGTCGGGCGTTGGCGAGCAGTACTTC. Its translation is CSVDSSGVGEQYF.

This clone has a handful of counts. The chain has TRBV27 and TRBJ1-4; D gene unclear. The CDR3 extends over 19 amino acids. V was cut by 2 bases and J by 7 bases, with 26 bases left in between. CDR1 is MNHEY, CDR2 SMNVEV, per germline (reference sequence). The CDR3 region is CASSLVVGIFSYNLEKLFF. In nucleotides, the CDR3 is TGTGCCAGCAGTTTAGTGGTCGGAATCTTCTCTTACAACCTTGAAAAACTGTTTTTT.

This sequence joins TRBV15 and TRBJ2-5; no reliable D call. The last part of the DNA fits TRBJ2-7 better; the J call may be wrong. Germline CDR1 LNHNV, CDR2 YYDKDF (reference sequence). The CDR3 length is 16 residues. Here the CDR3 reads CATSRDGPDGAYEQYF. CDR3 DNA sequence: TGTGCCACCAGCAGAGATGGGCCCGACGGAGCCTACGAGCAGTACTTC.

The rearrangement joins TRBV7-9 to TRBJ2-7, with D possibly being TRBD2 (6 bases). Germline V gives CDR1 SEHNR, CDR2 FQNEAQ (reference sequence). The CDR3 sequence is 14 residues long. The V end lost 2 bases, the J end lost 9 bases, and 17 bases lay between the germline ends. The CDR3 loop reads CASSLRLDVDVQYF. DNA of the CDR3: TGTGCCAGCAGCTTAAGACTAGACGTTGACGTGCAGTACTTC.

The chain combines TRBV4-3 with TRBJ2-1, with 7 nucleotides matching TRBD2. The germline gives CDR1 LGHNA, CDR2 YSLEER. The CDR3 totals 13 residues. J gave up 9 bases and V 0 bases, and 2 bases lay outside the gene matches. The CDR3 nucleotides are TGCGCCAGCAGCCAAGAGTCGGGGGGTGAGCAGTTCTTC. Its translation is CASSQESGGEQFF.

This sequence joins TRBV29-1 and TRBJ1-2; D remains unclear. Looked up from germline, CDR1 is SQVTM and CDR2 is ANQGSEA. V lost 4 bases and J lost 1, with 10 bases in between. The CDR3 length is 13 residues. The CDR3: CSVGGTRNYGYTF. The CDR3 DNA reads TGCAGCGTTGGGGGTACCCGTAACTATGGCTACACCTTC.

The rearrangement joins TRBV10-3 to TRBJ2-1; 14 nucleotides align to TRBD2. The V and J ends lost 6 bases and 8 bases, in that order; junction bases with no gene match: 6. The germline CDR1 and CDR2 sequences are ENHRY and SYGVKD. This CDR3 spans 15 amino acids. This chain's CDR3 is CAIRAGTSGSDEQFF. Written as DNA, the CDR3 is TGTGCCATCAGGGCCGGGACTAGCGGGAGCGATGAGCAGTTCTTC.

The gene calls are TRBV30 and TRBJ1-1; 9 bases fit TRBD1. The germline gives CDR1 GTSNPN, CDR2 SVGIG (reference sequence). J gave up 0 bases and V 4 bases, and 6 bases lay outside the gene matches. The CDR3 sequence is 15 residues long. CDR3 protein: CAWTAGDRVNTEAFF. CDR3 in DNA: TGTGCCTGGACCGCTGGGGACAGGGTGAACACTGAAGCTTTCTTT.

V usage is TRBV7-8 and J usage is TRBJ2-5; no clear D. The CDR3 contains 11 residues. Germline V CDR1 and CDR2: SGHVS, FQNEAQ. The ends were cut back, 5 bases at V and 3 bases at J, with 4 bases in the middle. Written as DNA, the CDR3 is TGTGCCAGCAGCCAGAAAGAGACCCAGTACTTC. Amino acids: CASSQKETQYF.

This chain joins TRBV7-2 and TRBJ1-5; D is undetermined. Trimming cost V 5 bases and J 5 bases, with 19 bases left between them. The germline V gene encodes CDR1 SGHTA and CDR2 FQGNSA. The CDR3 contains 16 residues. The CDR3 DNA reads TGTGCCAGCAGCCCCGTTGAGCGTCAACGAGATCAGCCCCAGCATTTT. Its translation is CASSPVERQRDQPQHF. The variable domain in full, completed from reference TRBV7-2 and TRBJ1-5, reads GAGVSQSPSNKVTEKGKDVELRCDPISGHTALYWYRQSLGQGLEFLIYFQGNSAPDKSGLPSDRFSAERTGGSVSTLTIQRTQQEDSAVYLCASSPVERQRDQPQHFGDGTRLSIL.

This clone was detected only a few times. The CDR3 reads CASSQSLASGSGEQFF. In DNA, the CDR3 is TGCGCCAGCAGTCAATCGTTGGCTAGCGGGAGTGGTGAGCAGTTCTTC. This chain connects TRBV23-1 to TRBJ2-1; 10 positions agree with TRBD2. TRBV23-1 is an open reading frame whose function is uncertain. J gave up 9 bases and V 0 bases, and 8 bases lay outside the gene matches. The CDR3 is 16 amino acids.

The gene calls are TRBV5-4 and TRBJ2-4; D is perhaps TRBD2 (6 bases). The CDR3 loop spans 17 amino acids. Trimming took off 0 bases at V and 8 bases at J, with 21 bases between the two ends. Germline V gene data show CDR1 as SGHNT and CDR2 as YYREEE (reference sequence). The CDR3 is CASSLGGLAGRIDIQYF. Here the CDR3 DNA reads TGTGCCAGCAGCTTGGGAGGGCTTGCAGGGAGGATTGACATTCAGTACTTC.

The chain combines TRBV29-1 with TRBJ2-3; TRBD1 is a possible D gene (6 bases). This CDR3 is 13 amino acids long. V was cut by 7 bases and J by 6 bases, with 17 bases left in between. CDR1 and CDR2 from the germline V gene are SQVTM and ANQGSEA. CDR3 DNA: TGCAGCGCCGAGAGGGGGTCTAGGGATACGCAGTATTTT. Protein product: CSAERGSRDTQYF.

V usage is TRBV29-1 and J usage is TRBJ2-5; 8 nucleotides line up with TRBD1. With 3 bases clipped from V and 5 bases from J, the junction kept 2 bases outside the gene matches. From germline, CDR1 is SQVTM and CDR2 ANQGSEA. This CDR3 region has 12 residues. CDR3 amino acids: CSVDRQGETQYF. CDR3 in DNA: TGCAGCGTTGATCGACAGGGGGAGACCCAGTACTTC.